This T cell receptor beta chain was identified during a study of OX40 agonist ivuxolimab in advanced cancers. Libraries were prepared by immunoSEQ multiplex PCR; TCRdb keeps only in-frame clonotypes and omits some of them. The sample carries some 65,000 clones, around 90% recorded once. Looked up from germline, CDR1 is MDHEN and CDR2 is SYDVKM. CDR3 length: 16 residues. Losses at the gene ends were 4 bases for V and 5 bases for J; bases not matched to a gene: 8. Sequencing used CD4+ or CD8+ T cells sorted from blood, obtained in a trial of the OX40 agonist ivuxolimab. The receptor comes from an adult with an advanced solid tumor such as melanoma, head and neck, liver or kidney cancer. This sequence joins TRBV28 and TRBJ1-5; 10 positions agree with TRBD1. CDR3 sequence (DNA): TGTGCCAGCAGTTCAGGACAGGGGGGTTGGCATCAGCCCCAGCATTTT. It yields the protein CASSSGQGGWHQPQHF.